This TCR beta chain is from a study of T cell responses to AZD1222 COVID-19 vaccine listed by TCRdb under 2021. A note on the overall study: AZD1222 recipients with second doses at about 4 weeks or about 12 weeks were pooled, because spike-specific TCR depth and breadth did not differ between schedules. TCR sequencing covered more than 230 trial participants: 200 to 220 given two doses of AZD1222 and 26 given two doses of MenACWY control vaccine. Trial participants were enrolled into age subgroups of 18-55, 56-69 and 70-plus years, which contained approximately 150, 28 and 58 TCR-sequenced participants, respectively.

The CDR3 has 13 amino acids, counting the end cysteine and phenylalanine. Only the CDR3 region is kept as DNA, spanning 39 bases read in frame from base 1. The junction carries 9 bases between V and J, which are trimmed by 4 bases and 2 bases respectively. CDR1 is given as SGHNT and CDR2 as YYREEE, both from the germline V gene (reference sequence). In the paper's terms, the time point label means: baseline before first vaccination. Vaccinee samples came from UK trials COV001 and COV002, including a single-blind randomized controlled phase 2/3 trial of AZD1222 (ChAdOx1 nCoV-19) in healthy adults. Trial participant PBMC samples were collected at day 0 and day 28 after the second dose for TCRbeta chain sequencing. Beyond this particular receptor, the publication reports: After two AZD1222 doses, both the breadth and the depth of spike-specific TCRs were significantly higher than at day 0 and than in MenACWY recipients. Vaccine-associated CD4 TCRs spanned the whole spike protein, with dominant responses in regions 160-218 and 743-854. Epitopes outside the regions mutated in the B.1.351 and B.1.1.7 variants were reportedly recognized by nearly half of the unique spike-specific TCRs. The 56-69-year group was small, and its depth increase did not reach significance, likely because of low power. Only a handful of AZD1222 recipients were SARS-CoV-2 seropositive at baseline, limiting conclusions about previously exposed vaccinees. Participants were mostly white British, with more females than males. The authors suggested clonal diversity may have been underestimated. No day 14 peak-response samples were available, so repertoires were characterized only after the peak T cell response.

The CDR3 regions of human TCRbeta chains were analyzed by immunosequencing. For the original study's pipeline: TCRs in the repertoires were compared against a reference library of SARS-CoV-2-specific TCRs that had been generated with the MIRA antigen-specificity platform. Breadth was defined as the fraction of unique TCRs that were SARS-CoV-2-associated. Depth was defined as the fraction of total T cells that were SARS-CoV-2-associated. Using the MIRA data, every spike-specific TCR was mapped to the spike region that the TCR reacted to and assigned to either a CD4 or a CD8 class. Log10-transformed breadth and depth values were compared by one-way ANOVA with Sidak's multiple comparisons tests. The immuneACCESS repertoire file appears here via TCRdb, limited to in-frame rearrangements. These files lack a portion of the clones; in checked studies, under half of the deficit traces to unresolved V genes, and the cause of the others is not known. D and trimming were read from the DNA, whereas the V and J calls and clone size are those reported in that table. Counted in this sample were some 130,000 clones; 75% to 90% of them appeared once. The ten largest clones represent approximately 4% of the sample.

With respect to this clone: Its antigen is not yet known. There are no base qualities to consult, and no much larger clone falls within one base.

This specimen was peripheral blood, taken on day 0 of AZD1222 vaccination. The source of this sequence is an adult in good health. The chain couples TRBV5-4 to TRBJ1-2; the D gene lacks a confident call. The nucleotide sequence is given as TGTGCCAGCAGCCCTGGAGGGAACTATGGCTACACCTTC. Protein translation: CASSPGGNYGYTF.